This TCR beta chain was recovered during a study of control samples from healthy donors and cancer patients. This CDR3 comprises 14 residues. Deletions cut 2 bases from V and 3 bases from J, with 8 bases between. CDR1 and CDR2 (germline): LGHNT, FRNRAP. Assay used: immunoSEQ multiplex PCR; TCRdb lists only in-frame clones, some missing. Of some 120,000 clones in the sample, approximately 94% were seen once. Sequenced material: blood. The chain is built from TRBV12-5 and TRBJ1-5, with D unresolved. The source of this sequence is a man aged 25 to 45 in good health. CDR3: CASGLSSDNQPQHF. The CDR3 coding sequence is TGTGCTAGTGGTTTGTCGTCCGACAATCAGCCCCAGCATTTT.